This paragraph reports one TCR beta chain. Germline V CDR1 and CDR2: SNHLY, FYNNEI. The CDR3 is 14 amino acids. V lost 6 bases, J lost 5 bases, and 13 bases lay in between. Original processing methods: Scientists estimated how many nucleated cells there were by amplifying reference gene primers. The method was immunoSEQ multiplex PCR; TCRdb's version includes in-frame clones alone and lacks a portion of them. The DNA was the basis for D and trimming; V, J and clone size are from that table. Of about 190,000 clones in the sample, roughly 80% were seen once. The data derive from a study of blood T cell repertoires in COVID-19. Background on the study: Acute-phase and convalescent COVID-19 samples originated in the United States, Italy and Spain. Sources were T cells, B-cell-depleted T cells, or PBMCs; the material itself was cDNA or gDNA.

The chain links TRBV2 to TRBJ2-2, with a weak D call TRBD2 (5 bases). Sequencing was carried out using peripheral blood. This receptor was obtained from a human donor in a cohort sampled during active COVID-19. The DNA of the CDR3 is TGTGCCAGCAGATCGGGGAGTGTAACCGGGGAGCTGTTTTTT. Translation gives CASRSGSVTGELFF.